The T cell receptor beta chain described here comes from a study of control samples from healthy donors and cancer patients. The CDR3 sequence is 14 residues long. V shed 0 bases and J shed 8 bases, with 14 bases lying between them. Germline lookup yields CDR1 SGHRS and CDR2 YFSETQ. Sequenced by immunoSEQ multiplex PCR; TCRdb stores in-frame clones only, minus some. The table records about 140,000 clones, under 95% of them present only once. This receptor was identified in a man aged 40-49 years in good health. V is TRBV5-1 and J is TRBJ1-2; D is perhaps TRBD1 (6 bases). The sequenced sample consisted of blood. As DNA, the CDR3 is TGCGCCAGCAGCTTGGAAACAGGGAAGAGCGGCTACACCTTC. Amino acids: CASSLETGKSGYTF.